Shown below are 14 T cell receptor beta chains from a single sample sequenced in a study of T-cell memory formation after mild COVID-19. TCRdb re-analysed the 5' RACE reads in MiXCR, keeping a single row per CDR3 protein. The sample has about 150,000 distinct CDR3 sequences; approximately 26% are singletons. The specimen sequenced was PBMCs or a T cell subset sorted from them (not recorded which). Receptors were obtained from an adult woman who had mild COVID-19 (a few samples of this study predate the infection). Cell type and time point are not known.

This clonotype was seen ten or more times. This CDR3 is CASSQDRAYEQYF. For the CDR3, the DNA is TGTGCCAGCAGCCAAGACAGAGCCTACGAGCAGTACTTC. The V call is TRBV3-1, the J call TRBJ2-7; D unresolved. This CDR3 contains 13 residues. V was shortened by 0 bases and J by 2 bases, with 5 bases between the two germline ends. Germline CDR1 reads LGHDT; CDR2 reads YNNKEL (reference sequence).

V usage is TRBV7-9 and J usage is TRBJ2-7; the D is unclear. The V end was cut by 2 bases, the J end by 5 bases, with 7 bases between. Germline V gene data show CDR1 as SEHNR and CDR2 as FQNEAQ (reference sequence). This CDR3 is 12 amino acids long. The CDR3 spells CASSLRPHEQYF. CDR3 bases: TGTGCCAGCAGCTTAAGGCCCCACGAGCAGTACTTC.

This chain links TRBV20-1 with TRBJ2-5; D not certain. Between the trimmed V and J ends, which lost 2 bases and 1 base, there was a span of 8 bases. Germline CDR1 and CDR2: DFQATT and SNEGSKA (reference sequence). This CDR3 has 13 residues. The CDR3 nucleotides are TGCAGTGCTAGATCCGGGCCCCAAGAGACCCAGTACTTC. Protein sequence: CSARSGPQETQYF.

This clonotype turned up a few times. The V gene is TRBV24-1, the J gene TRBJ2-3, with D possibly matching TRBD1 (5 bases). V dropped 4 bases and J dropped 6 bases, with 19 bases sitting between them. Germline lookup yields CDR1 KGHDR and CDR2 SFDVKD. The CDR3 sequence is 16 residues long. CDR3 DNA: TGTGCCACCAGTGACCGAGGACACGAGGCTGAGGATACGCAGTATTTT. As protein: CATSDRGHEAEDTQYF.

CDR3 nucleotide sequence: TGTGCCAGCAGCTTAGGTGAGGGGATTAACACTGAAGCTTTCTTT. Amino acid sequence: CASSLGEGINTEAFF. V and J are TRBV7-3 and TRBJ1-1; D is possibly TRBD1 (5 bases). Germline CDR1 is SGHTA and CDR2 is FQGTGA. The CDR3 is 15 amino acids. Between the trimmed V and J ends, which lost 2 bases and 2 bases, there was a span of 12 bases.

This clonotype was observed a few times. The CDR3 loop reads CASSQGASPGELFF. CDR3 nucleotide sequence: TGTGCCAGCAGCCAAGGCGCCTCGCCCGGGGAGCTGTTTTTT. V gene TRBV4-2 combines with J gene TRBJ2-2; D not resolved. The CDR3 spans 14 residues. Germline V CDR1 and CDR2: LGHNA, YNFKEQ. Trimming shortened V by 1 base and J by 6 bases, and 9 bases separated the two germline ends.

V and J are TRBV4-3 and TRBJ2-7; D not certain. This CDR3 comprises 15 residues. The V gene's germline CDR1 is LGHNA and CDR2 YSLEER. V lost 6 bases and J lost 2, with 17 bases in between. As DNA, the CDR3 is TGCGCCAGCAGTGAGAGACTTGGCCCCCCCTACGAGCAGTACTTC. Its translation is CASSERLGPPYEQYF.

The chain uses TRBV12-5 and TRBJ1-1; no firm D call. Germline V gene sequence: CDR1 LGHNT, CDR2 FRNRAP. Deletions cut 1 base from V and 5 bases from J, with 8 bases between. CDR3 size: 13 residues. The CDR3 reads CASGLAENTEAFF. The CDR3 DNA is TGTGCTAGTGGTTTGGCCGAAAATACTGAAGCTTTCTTT. The whole variable domain, remainder taken from reference TRBV12-5 and TRBJ1-1, is DARVTQTPRHKVTEMGQEVTMRCQPILGHNTVFWYRQTMMQGLELLAYFRNRAPLDDSGMPKDRFSAEMPDATLATLKIQPSEPRDSAVYFCASGLAENTEAFFGQGTRLTVV.

This clonotype was observed a handful of times. The V gene is TRBV7-9, the J gene TRBJ2-5; D is perhaps TRBD1 (5 bases). The V and J ends lost 4 bases and 3 bases respectively, with 12 bases between them. This CDR3 spans 14 amino acids. In germline, CDR1 is SEHNR, CDR2 FQNEAQ (reference sequence). The CDR3 DNA reads TGTGCCAGCAGCTGGGGCCGGGCAGAAGAGACCCAGTACTTC. Residues: CASSWGRAEETQYF.

Concerning this clonotype: A clone one base away is much larger, so this may be a read error. This chain joins TRBV28 and TRBJ2-7; weak D call: TRBD2 (5 bases). The CDR3 contains 13 residues. Germline CDR1 and CDR2: MDHEN and SYDVKM. CDR3 sequence (DNA): TGTGCCAGCAGTTTACGGGGTTCCTACGATCAGTACTTC. Its protein product is CASSLRGSYDQYF.

J is TRBJ1-1 and V is TRBV6-1; perhaps TRBD1 as D (5 bases). The germline V and J ends were trimmed by 5 bases and 1 base, with 17 bases remaining between them. The CDR3 is 16 residues long. The V gene's germline CDR1 is MNHNS and CDR2 SASEGT. The CDR3 sequence: CASSPAGGFQNTEAFF. DNA of the CDR3: TGTGCCAGCAGTCCTGCGGGGGGATTTCAGAACACTGAAGCTTTCTTT.

This clonotype has just a few counts. The J gene is TRBJ2-2, the V gene TRBV4-1; D may be TRBD2 (6 bases). CDR1 and CDR2 from the germline V gene are MGHRA and YSYEKL. V gave up 3 bases and J gave up 6 bases, with 23 bases separating them. CDR3 length: 18 residues. The CDR3 DNA follows: TGCGCCAGCAGCCAGGTCGAGCTAGCGAGGTTAGGAGCCGGGGAGCTGTTTTTT. It specifies CASSQVELARLGAGELFF.

The chain couples TRBV20-1 to TRBJ2-7; 8 bases are shared with TRBD2. Looked up from germline, CDR1 is DFQATT and CDR2 is SNEGSKA (reference sequence). Trimming cost V 4 bases and J 1 base; bases outside gene matches: 9. This CDR3 is built from 15 residues. The CDR3 DNA follows: TGCAGTGCTAACCCGTTGCGGGAGGCATCCTACGAGCAGTACTTC. The encoded protein is CSANPLREASYEQYF.

This clonotype was recorded at least ten times. The chain couples TRBV7-6 to TRBJ2-3; D gene unclear. V lost 3 bases, J lost 6 bases, and 7 bases lay in between. CDR3 length: 12 residues. Per germline, CDR1 SGHVS and CDR2 FNYEAQ. CDR3 in DNA: TGTGCCAGCAGCTTGGGTCTGGATACGCAGTATTTT. Amino acids: CASSLGLDTQYF.